The 10 T cell receptor beta chains presented below share a single source sample, sequenced in a study of T cell responses to AZD1222 COVID-19 vaccine. TCRdb keeps only in-frame clones here, not all; method: immunoSEQ multiplex PCR. This sample carries tens of thousands of clones, roughly 86% of them seen once, and the ten largest clones take around 2.8%. The sample in question was peripheral blood, obtained on day 0 of MenACWY control vaccination. These TCRs come from an adult in good health.

The chain couples TRBV20-1 to TRBJ1-1, with no clear D. This CDR3 spans 13 amino acids. Germline CDR1 DFQATT, CDR2 SNEGSKA (reference sequence). Trimming pared 3 bases from V and 6 bases from J, leaving 14 bases between. This chain's CDR3 is CSASPSSEPEAFF. The CDR3 nucleotides are TGCAGTGCTAGTCCTTCGTCAGAACCTGAAGCTTTCTTT.

The V gene is TRBV21-1, the J gene TRBJ1-1; TRBD1, as called in the table, went unchecked against the DNA. TRBV21-1 is classified as a pseudogene. The CDR3 covers 17 residues. The CDR3 DNA sequence: TGTGCCAGCAGCAAAGGGTCGACAGAACCTTCGAACACTGAAGCTTTCTTT. Amino acids: CASSKGSTEPSNTEAFF.

CDR3 amino acids: CASSLGVSYNSPLHF. CDR3 in DNA: TGTGCCAGTAGTCTGGGGGTTAGCTATAATTCACCCCTCCACTTT. This chain joins TRBV19 and TRBJ1-6; tentatively, D is TRBD1 (5 bases). V was cut by 5 bases and J by 3 bases, with 11 bases left in between. In germline, CDR1 is LNHDA, CDR2 SQIVND (reference sequence). The CDR3 totals 15 residues.

This clone showed up just once. This chain joins TRBV7-2 and TRBJ2-5; a possible D gene is TRBD2 (6 bases). The V end lost 4 bases, the J end lost 7 bases, and 10 bases lay between the germline ends. The V gene's germline CDR1 is SGHTA and CDR2 FQGNSA. The CDR3 loop spans 12 amino acids. CDR3 nucleotide sequence: TGTGCCAGCAGCTCTCCCGGGGGGACCCAGTACTTC. Residues: CASSSPGGTQYF. Filled out from reference TRBV7-2 and TRBJ2-5, the complete variable domain reads GAGVSQSPSNKVTEKGKDVELRCDPISGHTALYWYRQSLGQGLEFLIYFQGNSAPDKSGLPSDRFSAERTGGSVSTLTIQRTQQEDSAVYLCASSSPGGTQYFGPGTRLLVL.

The chain uses TRBV4-2 and TRBJ1-1; D unresolved. The germline V gene has CDR1 LGHNA and CDR2 YNFKEQ. V lost 0 bases to trimming and J lost 2 bases, with 13 bases between them. The CDR3 sequence is 16 residues long. The CDR3 sequence: CASSQERGKGNTEAFF. CDR3 nucleotides: TGTGCCAGCAGCCAAGAACGGGGAAAGGGAAACACTGAAGCTTTCTTT.

The chain joins TRBV11-3 to TRBJ2-2; D unclear. The CDR3 extends over 13 amino acids. V was clipped by 3 bases and J by 5 bases, with 7 bases between them. Germline CDR1 reads SGHNT; CDR2 reads YENEEA. The CDR3 sequence is CASSFISTGELFF. CDR3 coding DNA: TGTGCCAGCAGCTTCATCAGTACCGGGGAGCTGTTTTTT.

The chain employs TRBV6-1 and TRBJ1-5, with TRBD1 as a possible D gene (6 bases). The CDR3 has 14 amino acids. V lost 8 bases, J lost 4 bases, and 15 bases lay in between. From germline, CDR1 is MNHNS and CDR2 SASEGT. CDR3 sequence: CASVPGQANQPQHF. In DNA form, the CDR3 reads TGTGCCAGCGTGCCGGGACAAGCTAATCAGCCCCAGCATTTT.

The CDR3 nucleotides read TGTGCCACCAGCAGAGATCGAGGGGGCGCGGGAGAAAAACTGTTTTTT. As protein: CATSRDRGGAGEKLFF. The gene calls are TRBV15 and TRBJ1-4; 7 bases line up with TRBD1. Per germline, CDR1 LNHNV and CDR2 YYDKDF (reference sequence). The CDR3 loop spans 16 amino acids. Losses at the gene ends were 0 bases for V and 8 bases for J; bases not matched to a gene: 9.

The chain uses TRBV7-7 and TRBJ2-3; D is perhaps TRBD1 (5 bases). Looked up from germline, CDR1 is SSHAT and CDR2 is FNYEAQ (reference sequence). The CDR3 is 14 residues long. V was shortened by 2 bases and J by 4 bases, with 10 bases between the two germline ends. The CDR3 protein is CASSLQGVSDTQYF. CDR3 sequence (DNA): TGTGCCAGCAGCTTACAGGGTGTCTCAGATACGCAGTATTTT.

The chain uses TRBV7-2 and TRBJ2-1; D ambiguous. Germline values: CDR1 SGHTA, CDR2 FQGNSA. The V and J ends lost 4 bases and 9 bases respectively, with 16 bases between them. The CDR3 spans 14 residues. CDR3 in DNA: TGTGCCAGCAGCTCGGCCTCGCGCCCCTTTGAGCAGTTCTTC. Amino acids: CASSSASRPFEQFF.